A selection of T cell receptor beta chains follows, all from one sample in a study of PD-1 blockade in classical Hodgkin lymphoma. Produced via immunoSEQ multiplex PCR; TCRdb's table is partial and in-frame only. The sample includes some 20,000 clones, approximately 74% of them seen just once. Sequenced here: peripheral blood mononuclear cells (PBMCs), sampled at baseline. All receptors come from a human donor with classical Hodgkin lymphoma. Each CDR3 is given with its conserved first and last residue. A D gene is named only where the DNA matches it firmly. A row's size may be missing; if present it is once, few, many or a size class.

d_gene: .
abundance: .
v_gene: TRBV10-2
j_gene: TRBJ2-4
CDR3nt: TGCGCCAGCAGTGGTTTAGTATCCAGGGACATTCAGTACTTC
CDR3aa: CASSGLVSRDIQYF

d_gene: .
abundance: .
v_gene: TRBV28
j_gene: TRBJ2-5
CDR3nt: TGTGCCAGCAGTTTATACTCGACAGGACAAGAGACCCAGTACTTC
CDR3aa: CASSLYSTGQETQYF

d_gene: .
abundance: .
v_gene: TRBV29-1
j_gene: TRBJ1-1
CDR3nt: TGCAGCGTGTGGCCGGGGGGCATGAACACTGAAGCTTTCTTT
CDR3aa: CSVWPGGMNTEAFF

d_gene: .
abundance: .
v_gene: TRBV29-1
j_gene: TRBJ1-1
CDR3nt: TGCAGCGTCGGCCCAGGTAACACTGAAGCTTTCTTT
CDR3aa: CSVGPGNTEAFF

d_gene: TRBD1
abundance: .
v_gene: TRBV19
j_gene: TRBJ1-1
CDR3nt: TGTGCCAGTAGTATCCCGTACAGGGGAAGGACTGAAGCTTTCTTT
CDR3aa: CASSIPYRGRTEAFF

d_gene: .
abundance: .
v_gene: TRBV10-3
j_gene: TRBJ1-4
CDR3nt: TGTGCCAGCAGTGACGGACAGACCCCTAATGAAAAACTGTTTTTT
CDR3aa: CASSDGQTPNEKLFF

d_gene: .
abundance: once
v_gene: TRBV6-5
j_gene: TRBJ2-1
CDR3nt: TGTGCCAGCAGTTATGGGGGTGAGCAGTTCTTC
CDR3aa: CASSYGGEQFF

d_gene: .
abundance: .
v_gene: TRBV18
j_gene: TRBJ1-2
CDR3nt: TGTGCCAGCTCACCAAAACCGGGGGGCTATGGCTACACCTTC
CDR3aa: CASSPKPGGYGYTF

d_gene: .
abundance: .
v_gene: TRBV18
j_gene: TRBJ2-6
CDR3nt: TGTGCCAGCTCACCCACGAGCTCTGGGGCCAACGTCCTGACTTTC
CDR3aa: CASSPTSSGANVLTF

d_gene: .
abundance: .
v_gene: TRBV19
j_gene: TRBJ2-1
CDR3nt: TGTGCCAGTAGTATAAGGACAGACAGCTCCTACAATGAGCAGTTCTTC
CDR3aa: CASSIRTDSSYNEQFF

d_gene: .
abundance: .
v_gene: TRBV7-9
j_gene: TRBJ1-6
CDR3nt: TGTGCCAGCAGCTTAGAACAGAAGAATTCACCCCTCCACTTT
CDR3aa: CASSLEQKNSPLHF

d_gene: TRBD2
abundance: .
v_gene: TRBV5-6
j_gene: TRBJ2-2
CDR3nt: TGTGCCAGCAGCCGGCTGGCACTAGCGGGAGCGAACACCGGGGAGCTGTTTTTT
CDR3aa: CASSRLALAGANTGELFF

d_gene: .
abundance: .
v_gene: TRBV19
j_gene: TRBJ2-5
CDR3nt: TGTGCCAGTAGTTTCCTCGACAGACGGGAGACCCAGTACTTC
CDR3aa: CASSFLDRRETQYF

d_gene: .
abundance: .
v_gene: TRBV10-3
j_gene: TRBJ1-2
CDR3nt: TGTGCCATCAGTGAGGCGGTGTGGGGCTACACCTTC
CDR3aa: CAISEAVWGYTF

d_gene: .
abundance: .
v_gene: TRBV19
j_gene: TRBJ1-1
CDR3nt: TGTGCCAGTAGTTTTCTACAGACCACTGAAGCTTTCTTT
CDR3aa: CASSFLQTTEAFF

d_gene: TRBD2
abundance: .
v_gene: TRBV9
j_gene: TRBJ2-5
CDR3nt: TGTGCCAGCAGCCCCGAAGGGCAACTAGCGGTACAAGAGACCCAGTACTTC
CDR3aa: CASSPEGQLAVQETQYF

d_gene: .
abundance: .
v_gene: TRBV5-4
j_gene: TRBJ2-5
CDR3nt: TGTGCCAGCAGCTTGGAGGGGCGGGTGCAAGAGACCCAGTACTTC
CDR3aa: CASSLEGRVQETQYF

d_gene: TRBD1
abundance: once
v_gene: TRBV19
j_gene: TRBJ2-7
CDR3nt: TGTGCCAGTACCACGACAGGGACGGGGGAGCAGTACTTC
CDR3aa: CASTTTGTGEQYF

d_gene: TRBD2
abundance: .
v_gene: TRBV2
j_gene: TRBJ2-5
CDR3nt: TGTGCCGGATTAGCGGGGGGTCAAGAGACCCAGTACTTC
CDR3aa: CAGLAGGQETQYF

d_gene: .
abundance: few
v_gene: TRBV2
j_gene: TRBJ1-6
CDR3nt: TGTGCCAGCAGCTCTAGGACGGATTCACCCCTCCACTTT
CDR3aa: CASSSRTDSPLHF

d_gene: TRBD2
abundance: .
v_gene: TRBV7-9
j_gene: TRBJ2-3
CDR3nt: TGTGCCAGCAGCCCCACTGGACTAGCGGGGGGTAGCACAGATACGCAGTATTTT
CDR3aa: CASSPTGLAGGSTDTQYF

d_gene: .
abundance: few
v_gene: TRBV7-2
j_gene: TRBJ1-5
CDR3nt: TGTGCCAGCAGCTTAGCTGGGGTGAGCAATCAGCCCCAGCATTTT
CDR3aa: CASSLAGVSNQPQHF

d_gene: .
abundance: few
v_gene: TRBV5-4
j_gene: TRBJ2-1
CDR3nt: TGTGCCAGCAGCTTGGGTGGGAGCTCCTACAATGAGCAGTTCTTC
CDR3aa: CASSLGGSSYNEQFF

d_gene: .
abundance: .
v_gene: TRBV7-3
j_gene: TRBJ2-3
CDR3nt: TGTGCCAGCAGCTTAAACGCCGGTGGCGAAATAACGCAGTATTTT
CDR3aa: CASSLNAGGEITQYF

d_gene: .
abundance: .
v_gene: TRBV28
j_gene: TRBJ1-5
CDR3nt: TGTGCCAGCAGTGCCCGACGGGGGCCTAGTCAGCCCCAGCATTTT
CDR3aa: CASSARRGPSQPQHF

d_gene: .
abundance: .
v_gene: TRBV11-2
j_gene: TRBJ2-3
CDR3nt: TGTGCCAGCAGCTTAGTGAAAGGTGTCGGGGGCCTTGATACGCAGTATTTT
CDR3aa: CASSLVKGVGGLDTQYF

d_gene: .
abundance: .
v_gene: TRBV6-5
j_gene: TRBJ2-2
CDR3nt: TGTGCCAGCAGTTCCCCCGGGGAGCTGTTTTTT
CDR3aa: CASSSPGELFF

d_gene: .
abundance: medium-sized
v_gene: TRBV7-8
j_gene: TRBJ1-3
CDR3nt: TGTGCCAGCAGCTTAGCCCGGACTGGAAACACCATATATTTT
CDR3aa: CASSLARTGNTIYF

d_gene: .
abundance: few
v_gene: TRBV6-5
j_gene: TRBJ1-4
CDR3nt: TGTGCCAGCAGTTACCTTGGACCGCTGAATGAAAAACTGTTTTTT
CDR3aa: CASSYLGPLNEKLFF

d_gene: .
abundance: few
v_gene: TRBV19
j_gene: TRBJ2-6
CDR3nt: TGTGCCAGTAGGGACAGCTCTGGGGCCAACGTCCTGACTTTC
CDR3aa: CASRDSSGANVLTF

d_gene: .
abundance: .
v_gene: TRBV19
j_gene: TRBJ1-1
CDR3nt: TGTGCCAGTAGTATAGATCCACGGTTTGAAGCTTTCTTT
CDR3aa: CASSIDPRFEAFF

d_gene: TRBD2
abundance: .
v_gene: TRBV6-6
j_gene: TRBJ2-1
CDR3nt: TGTGCCAGCAGTTACGGGACTAGCGGGGTTCATGAGCAGTTCTTC
CDR3aa: CASSYGTSGVHEQFF

d_gene: TRBD2
abundance: .
v_gene: TRBV7-2
j_gene: TRBJ2-1
CDR3nt: TGTGCCAGCAGCCTTCTAGCGGGGCTCTCCTACAATGAGCAGTTCTTC
CDR3aa: CASSLLAGLSYNEQFF

d_gene: .
abundance: .
v_gene: TRBV5-6
j_gene: TRBJ1-1
CDR3nt: TGTGCCAGCAGCTTTCGGTTGGCAGAGATCGCTGAAGCTTTCTTT
CDR3aa: CASSFRLAEIAEAFF

d_gene: TRBD1
abundance: .
v_gene: TRBV10-2
j_gene: TRBJ1-1
CDR3nt: TGCGCCAGCAGGAGGACAGGGAACACTGAAGCTTTCTTT
CDR3aa: CASRRTGNTEAFF

d_gene: .
abundance: .
v_gene: TRBV28
j_gene: TRBJ2-2
CDR3nt: TGTGCCAGCAGTTTATTCCCAGACACGGACACCGGGGAGCTGTTTTTT
CDR3aa: CASSLFPDTDTGELFF

d_gene: TRBD1
abundance: .
v_gene: TRBV14
j_gene: TRBJ1-2
CDR3nt: TGTGCCAGCAGCACTGCCGGACAGGGGGGCTTAGGCTACACCTTC
CDR3aa: CASSTAGQGGLGYTF

d_gene: .
abundance: .
v_gene: TRBV19
j_gene: TRBJ1-5
CDR3nt: TGTGCCAGTAGTATGGTGGGGTTAGGTCAGCCCCAGCATTTT
CDR3aa: CASSMVGLGQPQHF

d_gene: TRBD2
abundance: few
v_gene: TRBV4-1
j_gene: TRBJ2-1
CDR3nt: TGCGCCAGCAGCCAAGGGACTAGCGGGGGCCTCTCCTACAATGAGCAGTTCTTC
CDR3aa: CASSQGTSGGLSYNEQFF

d_gene: TRBD1
abundance: .
v_gene: TRBV7-2
j_gene: TRBJ1-2
CDR3nt: TGTGCCAGCAGCATTCTCACAGGGGGCTACGGCTACACCTTC
CDR3aa: CASSILTGGYGYTF

d_gene: .
abundance: .
v_gene: TRBV30
j_gene: TRBJ1-2
CDR3nt: TGTGCCTTTTTTAAGCCCGATGGCTACACCTTC
CDR3aa: CAFFKPDGYTF

d_gene: .
abundance: .
v_gene: TRBV6-6
j_gene: TRBJ1-3
CDR3nt: TGTGCCAGCAGCCCCGGGGGTTCTGGAAACACCATATATTTT
CDR3aa: CASSPGGSGNTIYF

d_gene: .
abundance: few
v_gene: TRBV11-2
j_gene: TRBJ2-4
CDR3nt: TGTGCCAGCAGCAGACTAGGACTAGCCAAAAACATTCAGTACTTC
CDR3aa: CASSRLGLAKNIQYF

d_gene: TRBD2
abundance: .
v_gene: TRBV11-2
j_gene: TRBJ2-1
CDR3nt: TGTGCCAGCAGCCCACTAGCGGGGGGGCCCTATGAGCAGTTCTTC
CDR3aa: CASSPLAGGPYEQFF

d_gene: .
abundance: .
v_gene: TRBV4-3
j_gene: TRBJ2-1
CDR3nt: TGCGCCAGCAGCCATGTCCCGGGACAATACAATGAGCAGTTCTTC
CDR3aa: CASSHVPGQYNEQFF

d_gene: TRBD1
abundance: .
v_gene: TRBV7-2
j_gene: TRBJ1-2
CDR3nt: TGTGCCAGCAGCCGAAGGACAGGGGACTATGGCTACACCTTC
CDR3aa: CASSRRTGDYGYTF

d_gene: .
abundance: .
v_gene: TRBV10-3
j_gene: TRBJ2-3
CDR3nt: TGTGCCATCAGGCAGTCCACAACAGATACGCAGTATTTT
CDR3aa: CAIRQSTTDTQYF

d_gene: TRBD1
abundance: .
v_gene: TRBV11-2
j_gene: TRBJ1-1
CDR3nt: TGTGCCAGCAGCTCAGGGACAGCGAACACTGAAGCTTTCTTT
CDR3aa: CASSSGTANTEAFF

d_gene: .
abundance: .
v_gene: TRBV6-1
j_gene: TRBJ1-2
CDR3nt: TGTGCGACTGAGTGGGGTCTACGCGGCTACACCTTC
CDR3aa: CATEWGLRGYTF

d_gene: .
abundance: once
v_gene: TRBV28
j_gene: TRBJ2-1
CDR3nt: TGTGCCAGCAGTCCGAAATTCAATGAGCAGTTCTTC
CDR3aa: CASSPKFNEQFF

d_gene: TRBD2
abundance: .
v_gene: TRBV7-9
j_gene: TRBJ2-5
CDR3nt: TGTGCCAGCAGCTTAGACGGGAGGGCGGAGACCCAGTACTTC
CDR3aa: CASSLDGRAETQYF

d_gene: TRBD2
abundance: .
v_gene: TRBV7-9
j_gene: TRBJ2-4
CDR3nt: TGTGCCAGCAGCTTCGGACTAGCGGGAGGATCGCTAGCCAAAAACATTCAGTACTTC
CDR3aa: CASSFGLAGGSLAKNIQYF